Shown below are 18 T cell receptor beta chains from a single sample sequenced in a study of shared clonotypes between healthy human individuals. Repertoires were generated with immunoSEQ multiplex PCR, while TCRdb's copy carries only in-frame clones and drops some. This table holds about a million clones, 76% found once. Sequenced sample: memory CD4+ T cells sorted from blood. As for subset: CD45RA-negative fraction. The receptors here all came from a man aged 18 to 29 in good health.

The V call is TRBV7-3, the J call TRBJ2-3; 8 nucleotides agree with TRBD2. The germline V gene has CDR1 SGHTA and CDR2 FQGTGA. V gave up 5 bases and J gave up 0 bases; unmatched junction bases: 4. The CDR3 is 15 amino acids. DNA for the CDR3: TGTGCCAGCAGCCTCCAGCGGGGGAGCACAGATACGCAGTATTTT. Its translation is CASSLQRGSTDTQYF.

This chain joins TRBV5-1 and TRBJ1-5; D remains ambiguous. The V end lost 0 bases, the J end lost 1 base, and 8 bases lay between the germline ends. Germline values: CDR1 SGHRS, CDR2 YFSETQ. CDR3 length equals 15 residues. CDR3 residues: CASSLDGRSNQPQHF. CDR3 in DNA: TGCGCCAGCAGCTTGGATGGACGGAGCAATCAGCCCCAGCATTTT.

The chain combines TRBV11-3 with TRBJ2-7; 7 nucleotides agree with TRBD1. The V gene's germline CDR1 is SGHNT and CDR2 YENEEA. V was clipped by 3 bases and J by 5 bases; unmatched bases: 4. CDR3 length: 13 residues. In DNA form, the CDR3 reads TGTGCCAGCAGCTTGGGACAGCAGGACGAGCAGTACTTC. Its protein product is CASSLGQQDEQYF. The whole variable domain, filled in from reference TRBV11-3 and TRBJ2-7, reads EAGVVQSPRYKIIEKKQPVAFWCNPISGHNTLYWYLQNLGQGPELLIRYENEEAVDDSQLPKDRFSAERLKGVDSTLKIQPAELGDSAVYLCASSLGQQDEQYFGPGTRLTVT.

About this clone: This sample includes further DNA sequences coding for the same CDR3. The rearrangement uses TRBV28 and TRBJ1-4; D remains ambiguous. V lost 3 bases to trimming and J lost 0 bases, with 8 bases between them. The CDR3 spans 15 residues. CDR1 and CDR2 from the germline V gene are MDHEN and SYDVKM. The CDR3 DNA reads TGTGCCAGCAGTTTCCGCAGAGCAACTAATGAAAAACTGTTTTTT. The encoded protein is CASSFRRATNEKLFF.

This chain links TRBV6-1 with TRBJ2-7, with D perhaps TRBD1 (6 bases). V was clipped by 9 bases and J by 6 bases, with 15 bases between them. CDR1 and CDR2 from the germline V gene are MNHNS and SASEGT. The CDR3 is made up of 12 amino acids. CDR3 in amino acids: CASSARDTEQYF. The CDR3 DNA follows: TGTGCCAGTTCGGCTAGGGACACCGAGCAGTACTTC.

The chain uses TRBV10-1 and TRBJ2-1, with 9 bases identical to TRBD2. This CDR3 spans 15 amino acids. With 3 bases clipped from V and 5 bases from J, the junction kept 5 bases outside the gene matches. CDR1 and CDR2 from the germline V gene are WNHNN and SYGVQD (reference sequence). CDR3 DNA: TGCGCCAGCAGTGATGGCGGGAGGGTTAACAATGAGCAGTTCTTC. This translates into CASSDGGRVNNEQFF.

The chain recombines TRBV30 with TRBJ2-5; D unclear. This CDR3 spans 14 amino acids. The germline V gene encodes CDR1 GTSNPN and CDR2 SVGIG (reference sequence). V was clipped by 0 bases and J by 0 bases, with 8 bases between them. CDR3 sequence (DNA): TGTGCCTGGAGTGTAGCCCCACACCAAGAGACCCAGTACTTC. Its protein product is CAWSVAPHQETQYF.

This rearrangement joins TRBV19 to TRBJ2-3; 9 bases are shared with TRBD1. Germline CDR1 LNHDA, CDR2 SQIVND (reference sequence). The J segment lost 4 bases and the V segment lost 7 bases, leaving 3 bases of the junction unmatched. The CDR3 is 13 amino acids. The CDR3 here is CASKDRGADTQYF. The CDR3 DNA follows: TGTGCCAGTAAGGACAGGGGCGCAGATACGCAGTATTTT.

V and J are TRBV5-1 and TRBJ2-7; TRBD2 might be the D (6 bases). V was shortened by 9 bases and J by 2 bases, with 15 bases between the two germline ends. The CDR3 runs 13 residues. The germline V gene has CDR1 SGHRS and CDR2 YFSETQ. CDR3 loop: CATSRDVTYEQYF. For the CDR3, the DNA is TGCGCCACCTCGCGGGACGTTACCTACGAGCAGTACTTC.

In this sample, this clone turned up once. The chain is built from TRBV16 and TRBJ2-4; 8 bases are shared with TRBD1. Germline CDR1 reads KGHSY; CDR2 reads FQNENV. The CDR3 is made up of 15 amino acids. Trimming at V came to 2 bases and at J to 5 bases, leaving 5 bases not matched to a gene. The CDR3 sequence: CASSQDRGYQNIQYF. The DNA of the CDR3 is TGTGCCAGCAGCCAAGACAGGGGATACCAAAACATTCAGTACTTC. Complete variable domain (other parts from reference TRBV16 and TRBJ2-4): GEEVAQTPKHLVRGEGQKAKLYCAPIKGHSYVFWYQQVLKNEFKFLISFQNENVFDETGMPKERFSAKCLPNSPCSLEIQATKLEDSAVYFCASSQDRGYQNIQYFGAGTRLSVL.

In its sample, this clone was seen a few times. The sample contains more than one DNA sequence encoding this CDR3. V is TRBV9 and J is TRBJ1-5, with D unclear. CDR1 and CDR2 (germline): SGDLS, YYNGEE. Between the trimmed V and J ends, which lost 0 bases and 0 bases, there was a span of 4 bases. This CDR3 is built from 14 residues. Here the CDR3 DNA reads TGTGCCAGCAGCGTAGGGGTTAGCAATCAGCCCCAGCATTTT. This codes for CASSVGVSNQPQHF.

The J gene is TRBJ2-1, the V gene TRBV29-1, with 8 bases matching TRBD1. The CDR3 is made up of 14 amino acids. Germline V lookup: CDR1 SQVTM, CDR2 ANQGSEA. Unmatched junction bases numbered 10, after V lost 7 bases and J lost 5 bases. The CDR3 sequence is CSALPGGKNNEQFF. The CDR3 region has the DNA TGCAGCGCACTTCCAGGGGGCAAAAACAATGAGCAGTTCTTC.

This clone was picked up one time. The chain joins TRBV14 to TRBJ2-5; D not certain. The CDR3 extends over 14 amino acids. With 1 base removed from V and 5 bases from J, the gap between germline ends came to 11 bases. Germline values: CDR1 SGHDN, CDR2 FVKESK. The CDR3 region is CASSQGYFWETQYF. As DNA, the CDR3 is TGTGCCAGCAGCCAAGGGTACTTCTGGGAGACCCAGTACTTC.

The DNA of the CDR3 is TGTGCCAGCAGTTTTCCAGGAGGCAGGGGTTACGGGGAGCTGTTTTTT. Its protein is CASSFPGGRGYGELFF. The chain carries TRBV28 and TRBJ2-2, with D tentatively TRBD1 (6 bases). The CDR3 consists of 16 residues. CDR1 and CDR2 (germline): MDHEN, SYDVKM. The V end lost 3 bases, the J end lost 7 bases, and 18 bases lay between the germline ends.

This chain links TRBV2 with TRBJ2-7; D uncertain. With 5 bases removed from V and 2 bases from J, the gap between germline ends came to 10 bases. The CDR3 is made up of 13 amino acids. CDR1 SNHLY and CDR2 FYNNEI come from the germline V gene. This CDR3 is CASSIAAAYEQYF. The CDR3 DNA reads as TGTGCCAGCAGTATAGCCGCGGCCTACGAGCAGTACTTC. Full variable domain (remainder filled in from reference TRBV2 and TRBJ2-7): EPEVTQTPSHQVTQMGQEVILRCVPISNHLYFYWYRQILGQKVEFLVSFYNNEISEKSEIFDDQFSVERPDGSNFTLKIRSTKLEDSAMYFCASSIAAAYEQYFGPGTRLTVT.

This clone was detected a few times. This chain connects TRBV11-3 to TRBJ1-6; D is ambiguous. The CDR3 is 13 residues long. V lost 2 bases and J lost 7, with 6 bases in between. Germline V CDR1 and CDR2: SGHNT, YENEEA. Here the CDR3 reads CASSLSLNSPLHF. CDR3 DNA: TGTGCCAGCAGCTTATCCCTAAATTCACCCCTCCACTTT. Drawing the rest from reference TRBV11-3 and TRBJ1-6, the complete variable domain is EAGVVQSPRYKIIEKKQPVAFWCNPISGHNTLYWYLQNLGQGPELLIRYENEEAVDDSQLPKDRFSAERLKGVDSTLKIQPAELGDSAVYLCASSLSLNSPLHFGNGTRLTVT.

The chain carries TRBV27 and TRBJ2-1; 11 bases align to TRBD2. This CDR3 contains 17 residues. V shed 3 bases, J shed 7 bases, and the junction held 11 bases outside the gene matches. CDR1 MNHEY and CDR2 SMNVEV come from the germline V gene (reference sequence). In DNA, the CDR3 is TGTGCCAGCAGTTTGGCCAAACTAGCGGGAGTTGGAAATGAGCAGTTCTTC. As protein: CASSLAKLAGVGNEQFF.

This sequence joins TRBV10-3 and TRBJ2-3; TRBD1 matches 7 bases. J was trimmed by 1 base and V by 3 bases; bases with no gene match: 4. The CDR3 extends over 15 amino acids. In germline, CDR1 is ENHRY, CDR2 SYGVKD. CDR3 DNA sequence: TGTGCCATCAGTGAAAGACAGGGACGCACAGATACGCAGTATTTT. This encodes CAISERQGRTDTQYF.